One sample yielded the 17 T cell receptor beta chains listed below, sequenced in a study of T cells after yellow fever vaccination. MiXCR, run by TCRdb on the 5' RACE reads, gives a single entry per CDR3 protein. The data show more than 55,000 distinct CDR3 sequences, approximately 8% seen once. Sequenced here: CD8+ T cells sorted from PBMCs, sampled 15 days after the yellow fever booster vaccination. All receptors derive from a man in his thirties or forties who received the YFV17D yellow fever vaccine.

This clonotype was seen at least ten times. The rearrangement uses TRBV2 and TRBJ2-7, with D perhaps matching TRBD2 (5 bases). The ends were cut back, 9 bases at V and 1 base at J, with 10 bases in the middle. The CDR3 runs to 12 residues. Germline V lookup: CDR1 SNHLY, CDR2 FYNNEI. Here the CDR3 reads CARGVTSYEQYF. The CDR3 DNA reads TGTGCCAGGGGAGTTACTTCCTACGAGCAGTACTTC. The entire variable domain, with the rest obtained from reference TRBV2 and TRBJ2-7, is as follows: EPEVTQTPSHQVTQMGQEVILRCVPISNHLYFYWYRQILGQKVEFLVSFYNNEISEKSEIFDDQFSVERPDGSNFTLKIRSTKLEDSAMYFCARGVTSYEQYFGPGTRLTVT.

There are many counts of this clonotype. The chain has TRBV27 and TRBJ2-4; TRBD1 is a possible D gene (6 bases). Germline assignment: CDR1 MNHEY and CDR2 SMNVEV (reference sequence). The CDR3 length is 13 residues. Trimming removed 6 bases from V and 10 bases from J, with 16 bases in between. Here the CDR3 reads CASSSPLTGIQYF. DNA of the CDR3: TGTGCCAGCAGCTCCCCACTCACAGGGATTCAGTACTTC.

This clonotype came up many times. This chain's CDR3 is CASSLGFLMEYF. Here the CDR3 DNA reads TGTGCCAGCAGCTTAGGGTTTCTCATGGAGTATTTT. V and J are TRBV7-9 and TRBJ2-3; D not resolved. V was trimmed by 1 base and J by 13 bases, leaving 12 bases between them. This CDR3 has 12 amino acids. Germline values: CDR1 SEHNR, CDR2 FQNEAQ (reference sequence).

The chain couples TRBV4-3 to TRBJ1-2; D gene uncertain. The V gene lost 3 bases and the J gene lost 7 bases, with 9 bases spanning the gap. The CDR3 extends over 12 amino acids. Germline CDR1 LGHNA, CDR2 YSLEER. CDR3 nucleotide sequence: TGCGCCAGCAGCCACGGGAGTAGTGGCTACACCTTC. This sequence encodes CASSHGSSGYTF.

This clonotype was detected ten times or more. The V call is TRBV9, the J call TRBJ2-1, with 10 bases matching TRBD2. The V gene's germline CDR1 is SGDLS and CDR2 YYNGEE. The V gene end was trimmed by 3 bases and the J gene end by 2 bases; junction bases not matched to a gene: 2. The CDR3 is made up of 15 amino acids. CDR3 sequence: CASSESGRAYNEQFF. The CDR3 DNA is TGTGCCAGCAGCGAGAGCGGGAGGGCCTACAATGAGCAGTTCTTC.

At least ten counts were recorded for this clonotype. The genes are TRBV13 and TRBJ2-7; D uncertain. V was trimmed by 5 bases and J by 3 bases, leaving 11 bases between them. CDR1 and CDR2 (germline): PRHDT, FYEKMQ (reference sequence). The CDR3 consists of 13 residues. This CDR3 is CASSLLDSYEQYF. CDR3 bases: TGTGCCAGCAGCCTCCTCGATAGCTACGAGCAGTACTTC.

V usage is TRBV20-1 and J usage is TRBJ2-1, with 9 bases fitting TRBD2. CDR3 size: 15 residues. CDR1 is DFQATT, CDR2 SNEGSKA, per germline (reference sequence). Trimming cost V 0 bases and J 5 bases; bases outside gene matches: 5. The CDR3 loop is CSARDRTSDNNEQFF. The CDR3 DNA follows: TGCAGTGCTAGAGACCGGACTAGCGACAACAATGAGCAGTTCTTC.

In this sample, this clonotype turned up many times. The chain links TRBV6-5 to TRBJ2-5, with no clear D. V lost 2 bases and J 4 bases, leaving 14 bases between the germline ends. The CDR3 extends over 15 amino acids. Germline CDR1 and CDR2: MNHEY and SVGAGI. The DNA of the CDR3 is TGTGCCAGCAGTTACGACCCCGGTCTCGGAGAGACCCAGTACTTC. As protein: CASSYDPGLGETQYF.

This clonotype was observed at least ten times. The rearrangement joins TRBV5-5 to TRBJ1-2, with D hard to call. The germline CDR1 and CDR2 sequences are SGHKS and YYEKEE (reference sequence). This CDR3 has 14 amino acids. V was pared by 4 bases and J by 0 bases, with 10 bases between. The CDR3 DNA is TGTGCCAGCAGCGGAAGGGAGGCTAACTATGGCTACACCTTC. Translation gives CASSGREANYGYTF.

Note on this clonotype: A much larger clonotype is one base distant, so this may be a read error. The rearrangement joins TRBV4-3 to TRBJ2-1; D gene ambiguous. V lost 2 bases, J lost 6 bases, and 14 bases lay in between. The CDR3 is 15 residues long. Germline loops: CDR1 LGHNA, CDR2 YSLEER. The DNA for the CDR3 is TGCGCCAGCAGCCAACCAATCCGGCGTACCAATGAGCAGTTCTTC. Its protein product is CASSQPIRRTNEQFF.

In this sample, this clonotype turned up many times. The J gene is TRBJ2-1, the V gene TRBV3-1, with 8 bases lining up with TRBD2. Looked up from germline, CDR1 is LGHDT and CDR2 is YNNKEL (reference sequence). The CDR3 extends over 16 amino acids. Trimming took 7 bases from V and 7 from J; bases not matched to a gene: 15. CDR3 loop: CASTPSGLVPRNEQFF. The CDR3 nucleotides are TGTGCCAGCACCCCGTCGGGACTAGTCCCTAGGAATGAGCAGTTCTTC.

There are many counts of this clonotype. V and J are TRBV10-3 and TRBJ2-7, with 12 bases lining up with TRBD2. This CDR3 has 14 residues. Trimming at V came to 5 bases and at J to 5 bases, leaving 4 bases not matched to a gene. Germline V gene lookup returns CDR1 ENHRY and CDR2 SYGVKD. The CDR3 DNA reads as TGTGCCATCAGTCAGACTAGCGGGAGAGACGAGCAGTACTTC. Amino acid sequence: CAISQTSGRDEQYF.

V and J are TRBV7-9 and TRBJ2-1; 7 bases fit TRBD2. Germline-derived CDR1 and CDR2 are SEHNR and FQNEAQ (reference sequence). This CDR3 is 15 amino acids long. Losses at the gene ends were 2 bases for V and 6 bases for J; bases not matched to a gene: 7. CDR3 coding DNA: TGTGCCAGCAGCTTATGGAGGGAGGGAGGCAATGAGCAGTTCTTC. Protein: CASSLWREGGNEQFF.

Ten or more counts support this clonotype. The rearrangement links TRBV7-9 to TRBJ2-2; D remains ambiguous. V lost 8 bases to trimming and J lost 4 bases, with 11 bases between them. Germline V gene data show CDR1 as SEHNR and CDR2 as FQNEAQ (reference sequence). CDR3 length: 13 amino acids. CDR3 region: CASRAIATGELFF. The CDR3 DNA sequence: TGTGCCAGCCGCGCTATTGCCACCGGGGAGCTGTTTTTT.

Many counts were recorded for this clonotype. V and J are TRBV12-3 or TRBV12-4 and TRBJ2-3; possibly TRBD1 for D (6 bases). CDR3 length equals 15 residues. V was trimmed by 8 bases and J by 1 base, leaving 16 bases between them. CDR3 DNA sequence: TGTGCCAGCGTACCTGGGGGCTCGGGCACAGATACGCAGTATTTT. Translating it yields CASVPGGSGTDTQYF.

This clonotype was picked up many times. This chain links TRBV12-3 or TRBV12-4 with TRBJ2-2; D gene unclear. Deletions cut 7 bases from V and 5 bases from J, with 17 bases between. The CDR3 is 15 amino acids. The DNA for the CDR3 is TGTGCCAGCACCCCGGCTGGCAGACATACCGGGGAGCTGTTTTTT. It codes for CASTPAGRHTGELFF.

The rearrangement joins TRBV9 to TRBJ2-2; D not resolved. Per germline, CDR1 SGDLS and CDR2 YYNGEE. Trimming cost V 4 bases and J 5 bases, with 6 bases left between them. The CDR3 has 12 amino acids. The CDR3 spells CASSPWTGELFF. The CDR3 DNA reads as TGTGCCAGCAGCCCATGGACCGGGGAGCTGTTTTTT.